These 21 T cell receptor beta chains share one sample of origin, sequenced in a study of cytomegalovirus exposure and HLA in healthy donors. In the PCR, 60 Vbeta and 13 Jbeta primers were used. Assay: immunoSEQ multiplex PCR; the TCRdb copy retains only in-frame clones and omits some. Of about 170,000 clones listed, more than 80% are singletons. The sample taken for sequencing was PBMCs. Receptors originate from a young woman in good health and CMV-seronegative.

This chain links TRBV5-1 with TRBJ2-1; D unclear. The V gene's germline CDR1 is SGHRS and CDR2 YFSETQ. Trimming stripped 2 bases from V and 5 bases from J, with 8 bases between. This CDR3 region has 13 residues. The DNA of the CDR3 is TGCGCCAGCAGCTTCTACCCGGACAATGAGCAGTTCTTC. It is translated as CASSFYPDNEQFF.

The J gene is TRBJ2-1, the V gene TRBV10-3, with TRBD2 matching 12 bases. The J segment lost 9 bases and the V segment lost 6 bases, leaving 9 bases of the junction unmatched. Germline values: CDR1 ENHRY, CDR2 SYGVKD. The CDR3 runs 15 residues. The CDR3 protein is CAIRGGTSGWGEQFF. The CDR3, as DNA: TGTGCCATCAGAGGAGGGACTAGCGGGTGGGGTGAGCAGTTCTTC.

J is TRBJ2-7 and V is TRBV4-2, with 12 bases identical to TRBD2. This CDR3 spans 16 amino acids. The J segment lost 2 bases and the V segment lost 4 bases, leaving 6 bases of the junction unmatched. Germline CDR1 LGHNA, CDR2 YNFKEQ. The CDR3 bases are TGTGCCAGCAGCCTACACAGGACTAGCGGGACCTACGAGCAGTACTTC. It specifies CASSLHRTSGTYEQYF.

This clone showed up just once. The chain is built from TRBV6-1 and TRBJ2-2, with 10 positions matching TRBD2. There are 15 residues in the CDR3. Germline CDR1 MNHNS, CDR2 SASEGT. The V gene end was trimmed by 9 bases and the J gene end by 3 bases; junction bases not matched to a gene: 7. CDR3 DNA: TGTGCCAGTACCCGGGGGACTAGCGACACCGGGGAGCTGTTTTTT. Encoded protein: CASTRGTSDTGELFF.

CDR3 DNA sequence: TGCAGCGTTTACGGTGTCTATGGCTACACCTTC. Protein sequence: CSVYGVYGYTF. This chain joins TRBV29-1 and TRBJ1-2, with D unclear. This CDR3 spans 11 amino acids. The V and J ends lost 5 bases and 4 bases respectively, with 8 bases between them. In germline, CDR1 is SQVTM, CDR2 ANQGSEA. The full variable domain, its missing parts supplied by reference TRBV29-1 and TRBJ1-2, is SAVISQKPSRDICQRGTSLTIQCQVDSQVTMMFWYRQQPGQSLTLIATANQGSEATYESGFVIDKFPISRPNLTFSTLTVSNMSPEDSSIYLCSVYGVYGYTFGSGTRLTVV.

The chain employs TRBV7-2 and TRBJ1-2; TRBD1 matches 8 bases. With V trimmed by 6 bases and J by 7 bases, 10 bases remained unmatched. CDR1 and CDR2 (germline): SGHTA, FQGNSA. The CDR3 loop spans 14 amino acids. The CDR3 is CASSIETGGIGYTF. Here the CDR3 DNA reads TGTGCCAGCAGTATAGAAACAGGGGGAATTGGCTACACCTTC.

This chain links TRBV27 with TRBJ2-5; D not certain. The end of the DNA fits TRBJ2-7 better, so the J call may be wrong. The CDR3 extends over 14 amino acids. Germline V lookup: CDR1 MNHEY, CDR2 SMNVEV (reference sequence). In DNA form, the CDR3 reads TGTGCCAGCAGTCTCTCCCTCCTCTCCTACGAGCAGTACTTC. Its protein product is CASSLSLLSYEQYF.

This chain links TRBV28 with TRBJ1-5; 9 nucleotides line up with TRBD1. CDR3 length: 15 amino acids. The J segment lost 7 bases and the V segment lost 7 bases, leaving 11 bases of the junction unmatched. From germline, CDR1 is MDHEN and CDR2 SYDVKM. The CDR3 is CASKGTGTGYQPQHF. For the CDR3, the DNA is TGTGCCAGCAAGGGAACCGGGACAGGGTACCAGCCCCAGCATTTT.

The chain joins TRBV23-1 to TRBJ2-7, with 8 bases matching TRBD1. TRBV23-1 has ORF status, its function being uncertain. V shed 3 bases, J shed 3 bases, and the junction held 10 bases outside the gene matches. The CDR3 totals 16 residues. CDR3 sequence: CASSQFPTGVIYEQYF. DNA of the CDR3: TGCGCCAGCAGTCAGTTCCCGACAGGGGTGATCTACGAGCAGTACTTC.

V is TRBV14 and J is TRBJ2-7; TRBD2 matches at 8 bases. Germline V gene lookup returns CDR1 SGHDN and CDR2 FVKESK. The J segment lost 2 bases and the V segment lost 4 bases, leaving 7 bases of the junction unmatched. This CDR3 contains 15 residues. CDR3 coding DNA: TGTGCCAGCAGCCCTTGGAGTAGCGGGGCCTACGAGCAGTACTTC. Amino acids: CASSPWSSGAYEQYF.

As DNA, the CDR3 is TGTGCCAGCAGTGAAGTAGGGACAGAATATCAGCCCCAGCATTTT. Translation: CASSEVGTEYQPQHF. The chain joins TRBV6-1 to TRBJ1-5, with TRBD1 matching 7 bases. The CDR3 sequence is 15 residues long. CDR1 MNHNS and CDR2 SASEGT come from the germline V gene. Trimming cost V 1 base and J 5 bases; bases outside gene matches: 5.

The V and J genes are TRBV15 and TRBJ2-3; D possibly corresponds to TRBD2 (5 bases). Germline V gives CDR1 LNHNV, CDR2 YYDKDF (reference sequence). This CDR3 spans 18 amino acids. Trimming stripped 5 bases from V and 4 bases from J, with 25 bases between. CDR3 sequence: CATSPHQRAGLLADTQYF. The CDR3 DNA reads as TGTGCCACCAGCCCCCACCAGAGGGCCGGTCTCCTTGCAGATACGCAGTATTTT. The full variable domain, its missing parts supplied by reference TRBV15 and TRBJ2-3, is DAMVIQNPRYQVTQFGKPVTLSCSQTLNHNVMYWYQQKSSQAPKLLFHYYDKDFNNEADTPDNFQSRRPNTSFCFLDIRSPGLGDTAMYLCATSPHQRAGLLADTQYFGPGTRLTVL.

The chain uses TRBV7-2 and TRBJ2-5, with D perhaps TRBD2 (6 bases). Germline CDR1 is SGHTA and CDR2 is FQGNSA. V lost 1 base, J lost 5 bases, and 14 bases lay in between. CDR3 length: 15 residues. The CDR3 here is CASSLVAAGGETQYF. The CDR3 nucleotides are TGTGCCAGCAGCTTAGTGGCAGCTGGGGGGGAGACCCAGTACTTC.

A few counts support this clone. The chain employs TRBV20-1 and TRBJ2-7, with D hard to call. The V gene's germline CDR1 is DFQATT and CDR2 SNEGSKA (reference sequence). There are 10 residues in the CDR3. With 6 bases removed from V and 5 bases from J, the gap between germline ends came to 8 bases. Here the CDR3 DNA reads TGCAGTGCCATCCTAGACGAGCAGTACTTC. This codes for CSAILDEQYF.

The chain recombines TRBV15 with TRBJ2-1, with TRBD1 matching over 7 bases. CDR3 size: 22 residues. The V gene's germline CDR1 is LNHNV and CDR2 YYDKDF (reference sequence). J lost 7 bases, V lost 5 bases, and 32 bases had no gene match. The CDR3 nucleotides read TGTGCCACCAGCCCTTTAGGGGGCGCCTTCAATCAGCCTCGCAACCATTATAATGAGCAGTTCTTC. Translation gives CATSPLGGAFNQPRNHYNEQFF.

This chain joins TRBV5-5 and TRBJ1-4, with D unresolved. V was pared by 0 bases and J by 0 bases, with 6 bases between. CDR1 and CDR2 from the germline V gene are SGHKS and YYEKEE (reference sequence). The CDR3 extends over 15 amino acids. CDR3 loop: CASSLAGATNEKLFF. In DNA form, the CDR3 reads TGTGCCAGCAGCTTGGCGGGTGCAACTAATGAAAAACTGTTTTTT. The complete variable domain, with remaining parts taken from reference TRBV5-5 and TRBJ1-4, reads DAGVTQSPTHLIKTRGQQVTLRCSPISGHKSVSWYQQVLGQGPQFIFQYYEKEERGRGNFPDRFSARQFPNYSSELNVNALLLGDSALYLCASSLAGATNEKLFFGSGTQLSVL.

The chain joins TRBV7-9 to TRBJ2-5; 13 bases agree with TRBD2. Germline loops: CDR1 SEHNR, CDR2 FQNEAQ (reference sequence). V shed 1 base and J 0 bases; nucleotides not matched to a gene: 5. This CDR3 contains 18 residues. The CDR3 reads CASSLGTSGRQYQETQYF. As DNA, the CDR3 is TGTGCCAGCAGCTTAGGGACTAGCGGGAGACAGTACCAAGAGACCCAGTACTTC. Filled out from reference TRBV7-9 and TRBJ2-5, the complete variable domain reads DTGVSQNPRHKITKRGQNVTFRCDPISEHNRLYWYRQTLGQGPEFLTYFQNEAQLEKSRLLSDRFSAERPKGSFSTLEIQRTEQGDSAMYLCASSLGTSGRQYQETQYFGPGTRLLVL.

The chain employs TRBV6-5 and TRBJ2-1; possible D gene TRBD2, 6 bases. Trimming shortened V by 0 bases and J by 8 bases, and 14 bases separated the two germline ends. In germline, CDR1 is MNHEY, CDR2 SVGAGI. The length of the CDR3 is 15 residues. For the CDR3, the DNA is TGTGCCAGCAGTTACTCGCCATCTAGCGTCGATGAGCAGTTCTTC. Its translation: CASSYSPSSVDEQFF.

The CDR3 loop is CSASRANEAFF. CDR3 bases: TGCAGTGCTAGCAGGGCAAATGAAGCTTTCTTT. The V gene is TRBV20-1, the J gene TRBJ1-1; D might be TRBD1 (5 bases). V gave up 3 bases and J gave up 7 bases, with 9 bases separating them. Looked up from germline, CDR1 is DFQATT and CDR2 is SNEGSKA (reference sequence). There are 11 residues in the CDR3.

This clone was seen a single time. V usage is TRBV7-9 and J usage is TRBJ2-7, with 7 bases identical to TRBD2. Germline V gene sequence: CDR1 SEHNR, CDR2 FQNEAQ (reference sequence). This CDR3 is 13 amino acids long. Germline trimming cut 5 bases from V and 6 bases from J; bases unmatched to any gene: 7. In DNA form, the CDR3 reads TGTGCCAGCAGCGGGGCTGGACTAGGCGAGCAGTACTTC. It specifies CASSGAGLGEQYF.

The chain recombines TRBV7-3 with TRBJ2-7, with D possibly being TRBD1 (6 bases). This CDR3 comprises 16 residues. V lost 3 bases to trimming and J lost 3 bases, with 18 bases between them. Germline values: CDR1 SGHTA, CDR2 FQGTGA. The CDR3 DNA sequence: TGTGCCAGCAGCTTGGTAGGAGGTGCCAGGGGCTACGAGCAGTACTTC. Translating it yields CASSLVGGARGYEQYF.